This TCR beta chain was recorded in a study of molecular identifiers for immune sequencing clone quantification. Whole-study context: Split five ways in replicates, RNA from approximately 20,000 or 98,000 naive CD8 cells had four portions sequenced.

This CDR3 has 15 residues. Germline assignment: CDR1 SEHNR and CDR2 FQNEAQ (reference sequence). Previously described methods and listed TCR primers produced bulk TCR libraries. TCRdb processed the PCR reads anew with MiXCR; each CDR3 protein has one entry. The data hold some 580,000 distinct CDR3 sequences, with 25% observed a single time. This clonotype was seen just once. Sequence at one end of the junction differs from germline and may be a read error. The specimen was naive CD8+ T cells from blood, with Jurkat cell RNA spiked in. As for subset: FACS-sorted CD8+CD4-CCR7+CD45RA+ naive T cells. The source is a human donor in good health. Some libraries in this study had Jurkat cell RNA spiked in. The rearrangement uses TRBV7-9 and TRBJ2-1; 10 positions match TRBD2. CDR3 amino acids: CASGLVAGGLDEQFF. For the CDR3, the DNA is TGTGCCAGCGGCTTAGTAGCGGGGGGCCTTGATGAGCAGTTCTTC.